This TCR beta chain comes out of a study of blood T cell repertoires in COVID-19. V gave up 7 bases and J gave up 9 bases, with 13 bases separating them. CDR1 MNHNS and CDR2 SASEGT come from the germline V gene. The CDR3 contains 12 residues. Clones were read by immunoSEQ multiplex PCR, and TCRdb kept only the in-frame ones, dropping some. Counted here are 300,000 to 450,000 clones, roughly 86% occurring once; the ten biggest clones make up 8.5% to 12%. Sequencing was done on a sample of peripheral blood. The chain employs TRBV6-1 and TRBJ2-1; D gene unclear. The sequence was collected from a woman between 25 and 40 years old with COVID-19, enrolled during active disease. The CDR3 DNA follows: TGTGCCAGCACTCCGAGTAGTACTGAGCAGTTCTTC. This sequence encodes CASTPSSTEQFF.